This T cell receptor (beta chain) was sequenced in a study of T cell responses to AZD1222 COVID-19 vaccine. V shed 5 bases, J shed 3 bases, and the junction held 8 bases outside the gene matches. The CDR3 loop spans 15 amino acids. Germline V gives CDR1 LNHDA, CDR2 SQIVND (reference sequence). Sequenced by immunoSEQ multiplex PCR; TCRdb stores in-frame clones only, minus some. The table lists about 140,000 clones, approximately 89% of them singletons. Sequenced here: peripheral blood, sampled on day 0 of AZD1222 vaccination. The TCR comes from an adult in good health. The rearrangement uses TRBV19 and TRBJ1-2; the match to TRBD1 covers 8 bases. Here the CDR3 reads CASSARDRRDYGYTF. DNA of the CDR3: TGTGCCAGTAGTGCTAGGGACAGGAGGGACTATGGCTACACCTTC.